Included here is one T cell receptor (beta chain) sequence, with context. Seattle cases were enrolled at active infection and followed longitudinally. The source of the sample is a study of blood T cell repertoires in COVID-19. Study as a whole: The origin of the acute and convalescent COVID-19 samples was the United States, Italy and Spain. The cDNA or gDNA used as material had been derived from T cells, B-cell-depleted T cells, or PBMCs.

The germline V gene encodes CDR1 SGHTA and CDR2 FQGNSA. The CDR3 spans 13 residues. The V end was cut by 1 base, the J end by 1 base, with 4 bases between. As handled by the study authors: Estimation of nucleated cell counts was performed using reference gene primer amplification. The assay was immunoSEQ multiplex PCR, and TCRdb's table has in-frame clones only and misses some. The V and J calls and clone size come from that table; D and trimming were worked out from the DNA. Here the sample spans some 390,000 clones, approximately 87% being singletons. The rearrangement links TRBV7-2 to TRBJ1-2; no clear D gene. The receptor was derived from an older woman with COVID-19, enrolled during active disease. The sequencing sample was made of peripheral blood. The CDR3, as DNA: TGTGCCAGCAGCTTAGAACTTAACTATGGCTACACCTTC. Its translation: CASSLELNYGYTF.